One and the same sample provided the 25 T cell receptor beta chains below, sequenced in a study of metastatic and nonmetastatic thyroid tumors. From the PCR reads, TCRdb re-called clones with MiXCR. The sample records thousands of clones, around 30% being singletons. Every patient underwent thyroid surgery untreated. The specimen sequenced was adjacent normal tissue. These receptors all stem from a male donor with papillary thyroid cancer or a benign thyroid nodule (not recorded which). Some clones in this sample may be carry-over from other donors' samples.

This clone has a handful of counts. This rearrangement joins TRBV16 to TRBJ1-2, with unresolved D. This CDR3 contains 13 residues. CDR1 is KGHSY and CDR2 is FQNENV in the germline V gene. Trimming pared 5 bases from V and 4 bases from J, leaving 11 bases between. The CDR3 protein is CASSERSGYGYTF. In DNA, the CDR3 is TGTGCCAGCAGCGAGAGATCTGGCTATGGCTACACCTTC.

This clone is labeled medium-sized. The chain combines TRBV11-3 with TRBJ2-1; D unresolved. Germline V lookup: CDR1 SGHNT, CDR2 YENEEA. The CDR3 consists of 12 residues. Trimming removed 3 bases from V and 5 bases from J, with 5 bases in between. The CDR3, as DNA: TGTGCCAGCAGCTTTCGACACAATGAGCAGTTCTTC. It encodes CASSFRHNEQFF.

This clone is large (0.1 to 1%) by share. The chain combines TRBV6-1 with TRBJ1-3; TRBD1 agrees at 11 bases. V lost 8 bases to trimming and J lost 8 bases; unmatched junction nucleotides: 8. This CDR3 contains 14 residues. CDR1 and CDR2 from the germline V gene are MNHNS and SASEGT. The CDR3 region has the DNA TGTGCCAGCGTTGGACAGGGGGCCGATTACACCATATATTTT. This translates into CASVGQGADYTIYF.

Notes on this clone: Sequence at one end of the junction differs from germline and may be a read error. V usage is TRBV6-1 and J usage is TRBJ2-2; a possible D gene is TRBD1 (5 bases). The CDR3 contains 15 residues. Germline CDR1 is MNHNS and CDR2 is SASEGT. The CDR3 spells CASSDIQGGPGELFF. For the CDR3, the DNA is TGTGCCAGCAGTGATATTCAGGGTGGGCCCGGTGAGCTGTTTTTT.

This clone was recorded many times. The chain links TRBV25-1 to TRBJ1-2; D is perhaps TRBD1 (5 bases). Per the germline V gene, CDR1 is MGHDK and CDR2 is SYGVNS. The CDR3 spans 11 residues. The V gene lost 2 bases and the J gene lost 8 bases, with 6 bases spanning the gap. The CDR3 is CASSEGGGYTF. DNA for the CDR3: TGTGCCAGCAGTGAAGGGGGGGGCTACACCTTC.

The chain carries TRBV5-1 and TRBJ2-2; 8 positions match TRBD2. Trimming removed 5 bases from V and 6 bases from J; junction bases left unmatched: 12. Germline V gene sequence: CDR1 SGHRS, CDR2 YFSETQ. This CDR3 spans 16 amino acids. Written as DNA, the CDR3 is TGCGCCAGCAGTCAGGGACATAGCGGGAATCCCGGGGAGCTGTTTTTT. Encoded protein: CASSQGHSGNPGELFF.

This clone was counted at least ten times. CDR3 in DNA: TGTGCCTGGAGTCCGAACTCTGGAAACACCATATATTTT. It translates to CAWSPNSGNTIYF. The rearrangement links TRBV30 to TRBJ1-3; D is undetermined. The CDR3 sequence is 13 residues long. The germline CDR1 and CDR2 sequences are GTSNPN and SVGIG (reference sequence). V lost 2 bases and J lost 0, with 5 bases in between. Variable domain in full (rest from reference TRBV30 and TRBJ1-3): SQTIHQWPATLVQPVGSPLSLECTVEGTSNPNLYWYRQAAGRGLQLLFYSVGIGQISSEVPQNLSASRPQDRQFILSSKKLLLSDSGFYLCAWSPNSGNTIYFGEGSWLTVV.

By its share, this clone is medium-sized. This rearrangement joins TRBV5-1 to TRBJ1-2; 9 bases line up with TRBD1. The CDR3 contains 17 residues. Germline values: CDR1 SGHRS, CDR2 YFSETQ. V trimming: 1 base; J trimming: 5 bases; junction bases outside the gene matches: 12. The CDR3 loop reads CASSLHLPGTGSYGYTF. In DNA form, the CDR3 reads TGCGCCAGCAGCTTGCACCTCCCCGGGACAGGGTCGTATGGCTACACCTTC.

This clone has just one count. The rearrangement links TRBV11-2 to TRBJ2-5; 11 positions agree with TRBD1. Germline V lookup: CDR1 SGHAT, CDR2 FQNNGV. The junction had 7 bases not matched to a gene; V was cut back by 5 bases and J by 2 bases. This CDR3 has 16 residues. The DNA of the CDR3 is TGTGCCAGCAGCCACCGGGACAGGGGGTTTCAAGAGACCCAGTACTTC. Its protein is CASSHRDRGFQETQYF. Filled out from reference TRBV11-2 and TRBJ2-5, the complete variable domain reads EAGVAQSPRYKIIEKRQSVAFWCNPISGHATLYWYQQILGQGPKLLIQFQNNGVVDDSQLPKDRFSAERLKGVDSTLKIQPAKLEDSAVYLCASSHRDRGFQETQYFGPGTRLLVL.

V is TRBV4-1 and J is TRBJ1-1; no clear D gene. Germline CDR1 is MGHRA and CDR2 is YSYEKL. Trimming removed 3 bases from V and 1 base from J, with 6 bases in between. The CDR3 spans 13 residues. The chain's CDR3 is CASSHRQNTEAFF. CDR3 coding DNA: TGCGCCAGCAGCCATCGTCAGAACACTGAAGCTTTCTTT.

This clone was seen many times. Just one base apart from a much larger clone, this may be a read error. The chain couples TRBV2 to TRBJ1-2, with TRBD1 as a possible D gene (6 bases). Germline CDR1 SNHLY, CDR2 FYNNEI. The CDR3 is made up of 14 amino acids. The CDR3 is CAGSEARTVYGYTF. The CDR3 region has the DNA TGTGCCGGCAGTGAAGCGAGGACAGTCTATGGCTACACCTTC. Drawing the rest from reference TRBV2 and TRBJ1-2, the complete variable domain is EPEVTQTPSHQVTQMGQEVILRCVPISNHLYFYWYRQILGQKVEFLVSFYNNEISEKSEIFDDQFSVERPDGSNFTLKIRSTKLEDSAMYFCAGSEARTVYGYTFGSGTRLTVV.

This clone appeared a few times. The rearrangement uses TRBV6-2 or TRBV6-3 and TRBJ2-1, with 8 bases fitting TRBD1. This CDR3 has 15 residues. The germline V gene encodes CDR1 MNHEY and CDR2 SVGEGT. V gave up 6 bases and J gave up 4 bases; unmatched junction bases: 8. CDR3 loop: CASRLTGGSYNEQFF. The CDR3 DNA reads TGTGCCAGCAGACTTACAGGGGGGTCTTACAATGAGCAGTTCTTC.

This chain joins TRBV7-2 and TRBJ2-5, with 8 bases aligning to TRBD1. Trimming removed 2 bases from V and 4 bases from J; junction bases left unmatched: 6. CDR3 length: 15 amino acids. Germline CDR1 is SGHTA and CDR2 is FQGNSA. The CDR3 DNA is TGTGCCAGCAGCTTAACAGGGGGTGGTGGAGAGACCCAGTACTTC. As protein: CASSLTGGGGETQYF. The full variable domain, in which reference TRBV7-2 and TRBJ2-5 provide the parts outside the CDR3, is GAGVSQSPSNKVTEKGKDVELRCDPISGHTALYWYRQSLGQGLEFLIYFQGNSAPDKSGLPSDRFSAERTGGSVSTLTIQRTQQEDSAVYLCASSLTGGGGETQYFGPGTRLLVL.

On this clone: A much larger clone is a single base away; this may be a read error. The V gene is TRBV14, the J gene TRBJ2-6; maybe TRBD2 (6 bases). The CDR3 has 16 amino acids. Germline lookup yields CDR1 SGHDN and CDR2 FVKESK. CDR3 in amino acids: CASSLGSYSGSNVLTF. Written as DNA, the CDR3 is TGCGCCAGCAGCCTCGGGAGTTACTCTGGGTCCAACGTCCTGACTTTC.

The gene calls are TRBV11-2 and TRBJ2-7; 8 bases agree with TRBD1. V dropped 0 bases and J dropped 4; count of bases not matched to a gene: 8. This CDR3 has 16 amino acids. Germline V gene lookup returns CDR1 SGHAT and CDR2 FQNNGV. CDR3 nucleotides: TGTGCCAGCAGCTTAGATTCCGGGACAGGTTTTTACGAGCAGTACTTC. Protein product: CASSLDSGTGFYEQYF.

The rearrangement uses TRBV19 and TRBJ1-1; D not resolved. Per germline, CDR1 LNHDA and CDR2 SQIVND (reference sequence). Trimming took off 6 bases at V and 0 bases at J, with 23 bases between the two ends. This CDR3 is 18 amino acids long. The CDR3 DNA follows: TGTGCCAGTAGATGGGATGGAGGTTCGGAGAAGTTGAACACTGAAGCTTTCTTT. Residues: CASRWDGGSEKLNTEAFF. The complete variable domain, with remaining parts taken from reference TRBV19 and TRBJ1-1, reads DGGITQSPKYLFRKEGQNVTLSCEQNLNHDAMYWYRQDPGQGLRLIYYSQIVNDFQKGDIAEGYSVSREKKESFPLTVTSAQKNPTAFYLCASRWDGGSEKLNTEAFFGQGTRLTVV.

In this sample, this clone turned up a few times. The chain recombines TRBV28 with TRBJ2-6; 8 nucleotides align to TRBD2. CDR1 is MDHEN, CDR2 SYDVKM, per germline. The CDR3 is 16 residues long. V shed 6 bases and J 0 bases; nucleotides not matched to a gene: 4. CDR3 DNA sequence: TGTGCCAGCAGGACAGCGGGGGCCTCTGGGGCCAACGTCCTGACTTTC. It encodes CASRTAGASGANVLTF.

The V gene is TRBV9, the J gene TRBJ2-1; 10 bases agree with TRBD1. Germline loops: CDR1 SGDLS, CDR2 YYNGEE. Losses at the gene ends were 0 bases for V and 6 bases for J; bases not matched to a gene: 6. The CDR3 length is 16 residues. The CDR3, as DNA: TGTGCCAGCAGCGTAGGTCCCGGGACAGGGGTCAATGAGCAGTTCTTC. Translated, it gives CASSVGPGTGVNEQFF.

This clone was seen a handful of times. The V gene is TRBV5-1, the J gene TRBJ2-5; 9 nucleotides match TRBD2. The CDR3 sequence is 17 residues long. The V and J ends lost 2 bases and 2 bases, in that order; junction bases with no gene match: 10. Per germline, CDR1 SGHRS and CDR2 YFSETQ. This CDR3 reads CASSLKQLAGLQETQYF. DNA for the CDR3: TGCGCCAGCAGCTTAAAACAACTAGCGGGCCTGCAAGAGACCCAGTACTTC.

The V call is TRBV12-3 or TRBV12-4, the J call TRBJ2-7, with 16 bases matching TRBD2. The V and J ends lost 2 bases and 7 bases, in that order; junction bases with no gene match: 11. The CDR3 consists of 18 residues. The CDR3 nucleotides are TGTGCCAGCAGTTTATCGATTGGGACTAGCGGGGGGGCTTGGGAGCAGTACTTC. Translated: CASSLSIGTSGGAWEQYF.

The chain uses TRBV6-1 and TRBJ2-5, with 7 bases lining up with TRBD1. From germline, CDR1 is MNHNS and CDR2 SASEGT. V gave up 11 bases and J gave up 4 bases; unmatched junction bases: 10. The CDR3 extends over 13 amino acids. CDR3 DNA: TGTGCCGGCCAAACAGGGGAACGAGAGACCCAGTACTTC. Protein product: CAGQTGERETQYF.

About this clone itself: This may arise from a read error, as a much more abundant clone is one base away. The chain uses TRBV12-5 and TRBJ2-2; D unclear. The germline V gene encodes CDR1 LGHNT and CDR2 FRNRAP. CDR3 length: 16 amino acids. V lost 6 bases and J 0 bases, leaving 14 bases between the germline ends. Written as DNA, the CDR3 is TGTGCTAGTGGCGAAGGGCTTTTCGCGAACACCGGGGAGCTGTTTTTT. Translating it yields CASGEGLFANTGELFF.

In this sample, this clone is medium-sized (0.01 to 0.1%). The chain links TRBV28 to TRBJ1-6; 8 nucleotides line up with TRBD1. Trimming at V came to 2 bases and at J to 8 bases, leaving 5 bases not matched to a gene. Germline lookup yields CDR1 MDHEN and CDR2 SYDVKM. This CDR3 region has 15 residues. The CDR3, as DNA: TGTGCCAGCAGTTTAATGGACAGGGACGATTCACCCCTCCACTTT. Translated, it gives CASSLMDRDDSPLHF.

In the case of this clone: No conserved phenylalanine or tryptophan is present at the end of the CDR3, so a read error is the likely explanation. It is unclear where the CDR3 begins or ends on the DNA, so no DNA is shown, and the CDR3 is as TCRdb lists it. This rearrangement joins TRBV9 to TRBJ2-6; TRBD1 is the table's D call and was not checked against the DNA. Germline-derived CDR1 and CDR2 are SGDLS and YYNGEE. The CDR3 is 10 residues long, ends included. CDR3: CASIPGPVTS.

This chain uses TRBV11-2 with TRBJ2-3, with TRBD1 identical over 7 bases. Per germline, CDR1 SGHAT and CDR2 FQNNGV. Trimming cost V 5 bases and J 5 bases; bases outside gene matches: 10. This CDR3 comprises 15 residues. CDR3 coding DNA: TGTGCCAGCAGCCCACGTAGGGGGCCGGTAGATACGCAGTATTTT. Its protein is CASSPRRGPVDTQYF.